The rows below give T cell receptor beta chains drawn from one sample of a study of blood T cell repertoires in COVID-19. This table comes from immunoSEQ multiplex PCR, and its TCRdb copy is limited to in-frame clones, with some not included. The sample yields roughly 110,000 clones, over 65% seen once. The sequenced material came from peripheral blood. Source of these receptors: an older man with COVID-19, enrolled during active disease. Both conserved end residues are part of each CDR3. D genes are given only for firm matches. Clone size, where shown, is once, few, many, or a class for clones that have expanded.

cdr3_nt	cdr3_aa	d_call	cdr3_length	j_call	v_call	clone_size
TGTGCCAGCAGCGACCCGGGACAGGGAAGCAATCAGCCCCAGCATTTT	CASSDPGQGSNQPQHF	TRBD1	16	TRBJ1-5	TRBV2	NA
TGTGCCAGCTCACCGCGACTAGCGGTACAGGGTGAGCAGTTCTTC	CASSPRLAVQGEQFF	TRBD2	15	TRBJ2-1	TRBV18	NA
TGTGCCAGTACTCTCGGGTGGATGGGACAGGGGGAGAGTGTGGGCACAGATACGCAGTATTTT	CASTLGWMGQGESVGTDTQYF	TRBD1	21	TRBJ2-3	TRBV19	once
TGTGCCAGCAGTTCTAGCAGGGGGACTGAAGCTTTCTTT	CASSSSRGTEAFF	TRBD1	13	TRBJ1-1	TRBV27	few
TGTGCCAGCAGCCCGCCGGGGGGGTTTAGTGAGCAGTTCTTC	CASSPPGGFSEQFF	TRBD2	14	TRBJ2-1	TRBV6-2/TRBV6-3	few
TGTGCCAGCAGTTCTTTGACGACAGGGTTCTCAGATACGCAGTATTTT	CASSSLTTGFSDTQYF	TRBD1	16	TRBJ2-3	TRBV28	NA
TGTGCCAGCAGCTTAGCGCCTAGCGGAGCGTACAATGAGCAGTTCTTC	CASSLAPSGAYNEQFF	TRBD2	16	TRBJ2-1	TRBV7-6	once
TGCAGCGCTGTTTCCCAGGGTGGGACCGGGGAGCTGTTTTTT	CSAVSQGGTGELFF	NA	14	TRBJ2-2	TRBV29-1	few
TGTGCCAGCAGCTTGGCTAGCGGAGGGGGCACAGATACGCAGTATTTT	CASSLASGGGTDTQYF	TRBD2	16	TRBJ2-3	TRBV7-2	NA
TGTGCCAGCAGCTTATTTGAAGGGGGCGCGGCTCCTGAAGCTTTCTTT	CASSLFEGGAAPEAFF	TRBD1	16	TRBJ1-1	TRBV7-3	NA
TGTGCCAGCAGTTTTTCGGGGGAATTCCGGGACAGCACAGATACGCAGTATTTT	CASSFSGEFRDSTDTQYF	NA	18	TRBJ2-3	TRBV28	NA
TGTGCCAGCAGCAAAGTCGAGGGGCAAGACAGGGCCAATAATGAAAAACTGTTTTTT	CASSKVEGQDRANNEKLFF	NA	19	TRBJ1-4	TRBV21-1	NA
TGTGCCAGCTCACCAGTAACAGCAATCGATAATGAAAAACTGTTTTTT	CASSPVTAIDNEKLFF	NA	16	TRBJ1-4	TRBV18	NA
TGTGCCAGCAGTACCCTTAGCGGGAGCTCCTACAATGAGCAGTTCTTC	CASSTLSGSSYNEQFF	TRBD2	16	TRBJ2-1	TRBV9	once
TGTGCCAGTACTGAGGCCGGGACAGGCCGCACCGGGGAGCTGTTTTTT	CASTEAGTGRTGELFF	TRBD1	16	TRBJ2-2	TRBV19	NA
TGTGCCAGCAGCAAAAACAGGGTCGGTGAAAAACTGTTTTTT	CASSKNRVGEKLFF	NA	14	TRBJ1-4	TRBV6-5	NA
TGCGCCAGCAGCGATGCATACAATGAGGAGACAGATACGCAGTATTTT	CASSDAYNEETDTQYF	NA	16	TRBJ2-3	TRBV5-1	NA
TGTGCCAGCAGCCCAGGACTAGCGGGAGCCTACGAGCAGTACTTC	CASSPGLAGAYEQYF	TRBD2	15	TRBJ2-7	TRBV3-1/TRBV3-2	NA
TGTGCCAGCAGCCGAGACAGGGGGACCCCATATGGCTACACCTTC	CASSRDRGTPYGYTF	TRBD1	15	TRBJ1-2	TRBV27	NA
TGCGCCAGCAGCCTGACAGGGAAGGTCGGCTATGGCTACACCTTC	CASSLTGKVGYGYTF	TRBD1	15	TRBJ1-2	TRBV5-1	NA
TGCGCCAGCAGCCAAAACGGTTACAATCAGCCCCAGCATTTT	CASSQNGYNQPQHF	NA	14	TRBJ1-5	TRBV4-3	NA
TGTGCCAGCAGCTTGGGCAGTTACAATGAGCAGTTCTTC	CASSLGSYNEQFF	NA	13	TRBJ2-1	TRBV5-4	NA
TGTGCCAGCAGCCTCTATCCGGGACAGGGCAGGAACTATGGCTACACCTTC	CASSLYPGQGRNYGYTF	TRBD1	17	TRBJ1-2	TRBV7-2	NA
TGTGCCAGCAGCCAGGCTCAAGGCTACACCTTC	CASSQAQGYTF	NA	11	TRBJ1-2	TRBV28	NA